This TCR beta chain appears in the sequencing data of a study of vaccination and CD4 T cells after COVID-19. Study in general: The stimulating agents, overlapping spike peptides, came from SARS-CoV-2, HCoV-NL63, HCoV-OC43 and HCoV-229E.

For this clonotype: Antigen: not known.

V was shortened by 2 bases and J by 5 bases, with 7 bases between the two germline ends. CDR1 is SGHNT and CDR2 is YYREEE in the germline V gene (reference sequence). The CDR3 is 12 residues long. Described treatment: roughly ten-day PBMC culture with coronavirus spike peptide pools or control peptides (ViraFEST assay). Once peptide pools had expanded antigen-specific T cells, ViraFEST sequenced TCRs. The Oncomine TCR Beta short-read assay sequenced DNA from cultured CD4+ T cells. MiXCR, applied by TCRdb to the PCR reads, yields one record per CDR3 protein. This sample yields about 16,000 distinct CDR3 sequences, of which about 59% are seen a single time; less than 20% belongs to the top ten.

Sample: CD4+ T cells from blood, cultured in vitro, taken before SARS-CoV-2 vaccination. The sequence derives from a human donor who had recovered from COVID-19. The chain is built from TRBV5-4 and TRBJ1-2; no clear D. CDR3 in DNA: TGTGCCAGCAGCTTTAACGAATATGGCTACACCTTC. It is translated as CASSFNEYGYTF.